What follows is one TCR beta chain and its context. The read halts 3 residues ahead of the CDR3 end, with the missing end drawn from the germline J gene. CDR1 and CDR2 from the germline V gene are LNHDA and SQIVND (reference sequence). This CDR3 is built from 15 residues. The J segment lost 7 bases and the V segment lost 6 bases, leaving 12 bases of the junction unmatched. These data originate in a study of T cells in women clearing cervical HPV infection. Turning to the study itself: Case blood was drawn when the lesion was first found; control blood after infection became undetectable.

Here immunoSEQ multiplex PCR was the method, and the copy in TCRdb shows in-frame clones only, minus some. The sample totals tens of thousands of clones. This TCR came from a woman aged 18-70 years with a cervical HPV16 infection that either progressed to CIN3+ or cleared (not recorded which). The sequencing input was blood buffy coat. The chain couples TRBV19 to TRBJ2-1; 7 bases match TRBD2. The sequenced CDR3 bases are TGTGCCAGTAGCCCAAGCGGGGCCGCTTTTAATGAG. Translation: CASSPSGAAFNE. The full CDR3 is CASSPSGAAFNEQFF.